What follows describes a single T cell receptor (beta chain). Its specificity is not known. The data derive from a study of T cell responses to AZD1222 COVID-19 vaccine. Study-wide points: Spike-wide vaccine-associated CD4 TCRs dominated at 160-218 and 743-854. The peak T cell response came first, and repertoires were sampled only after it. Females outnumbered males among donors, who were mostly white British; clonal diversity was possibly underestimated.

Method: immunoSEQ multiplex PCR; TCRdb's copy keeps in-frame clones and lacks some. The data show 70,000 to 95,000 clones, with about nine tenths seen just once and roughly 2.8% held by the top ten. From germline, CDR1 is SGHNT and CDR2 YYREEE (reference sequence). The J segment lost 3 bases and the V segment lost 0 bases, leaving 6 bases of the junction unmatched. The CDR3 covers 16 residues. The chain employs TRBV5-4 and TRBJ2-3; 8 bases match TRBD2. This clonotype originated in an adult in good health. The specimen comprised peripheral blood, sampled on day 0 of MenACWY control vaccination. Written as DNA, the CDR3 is TGTGCCAGCAGCTTGGGTCCGGGGGGGCCTACAGATACGCAGTATTTT. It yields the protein CASSLGPGGPTDTQYF.